These T cell receptor beta chains were read from a single sample in a study of cytomegalovirus exposure and HLA in healthy donors. Measured with immunoSEQ multiplex PCR; TCRdb has only the in-frame clones, and not every one. The table includes over 150,000 clones, around nine tenths detected once. The sequenced sample was PBMCs. These receptors were obtained from a woman in her twenties or thirties in good health and CMV-seronegative. Both conserved end residues are part of each CDR3. Each record gives: D gene, J gene, V gene, clone size, CDR3 DNA, CDR3 protein. D genes are given only for firm matches. Clone size is shown for a subset of rows, as once, few, many or a class of expanded clone.

d_gene: NA; j_gene: TRBJ2-5; v_gene: TRBV21-1; abundance: NA; CDR3nt: TGTGCCAGCAGCAAAGATGATGAATCCGGGACTAAAGAGACCCAGTACTTC; CDR3aa: CASSKDDESGTKETQYF
d_gene: NA; j_gene: TRBJ2-5; v_gene: TRBV19; abundance: NA; CDR3nt: TGTGCCAGTAGTATAGCGGGGGTGAAAGAGACCCAGTACTTC; CDR3aa: CASSIAGVKETQYF
d_gene: TRBD1; j_gene: TRBJ2-1; v_gene: TRBV5-1; abundance: NA; CDR3nt: TGCGCCAGCAGCTCACAGGGGGAAACGTACAATGAGCAGTTCTTC; CDR3aa: CASSSQGETYNEQFF
d_gene: TRBD2; j_gene: TRBJ2-1; v_gene: TRBV27; abundance: NA; CDR3nt: TGTGCCAGCAGGTGGGGGGGATCCTTAGTTGAGCAGTTCTTC; CDR3aa: CASRWGGSLVEQFF
d_gene: TRBD2; j_gene: TRBJ2-7; v_gene: TRBV5-1; abundance: NA; CDR3nt: TGCGCCAGCAGCTTAGGGCCTACTAGCGGGAGTAGGTCCTACGAGCAGTACTTC; CDR3aa: CASSLGPTSGSRSYEQYF
d_gene: TRBD2; j_gene: TRBJ2-1; v_gene: TRBV27; abundance: NA; CDR3nt: TGTGCCAGCAGTTCCCAACTAGCGGGACCCGTCAATGAGCAGTTCTTC; CDR3aa: CASSSQLAGPVNEQFF
d_gene: NA; j_gene: TRBJ1-5; v_gene: TRBV6-1; abundance: NA; CDR3nt: TGTGCCAGCGATTACGGACAGAACAATCAGCCCCAGCATTTT; CDR3aa: CASDYGQNNQPQHF
d_gene: NA; j_gene: TRBJ2-3; v_gene: TRBV7-2; abundance: NA; CDR3nt: TGTGCCAGCAGCTTTGGGCAAGGCACAGATACGCAGTATTTT; CDR3aa: CASSFGQGTDTQYF
d_gene: NA; j_gene: TRBJ1-1; v_gene: TRBV6-5; abundance: NA; CDR3nt: TGTGCCAGCAGCTTAAGAGGATACACTGAAGCTTTCTTT; CDR3aa: CASSLRGYTEAFF
d_gene: TRBD1; j_gene: TRBJ2-7; v_gene: TRBV5-4; abundance: NA; CDR3nt: TGTGCCAGCAGCTCGCCGGGACAGGGGAACGAGCAGTACTTC; CDR3aa: CASSSPGQGNEQYF
d_gene: NA; j_gene: TRBJ2-7; v_gene: TRBV27; abundance: NA; CDR3nt: TGTGCCAGCAGTTCGGCAGGGCCGTACGAGCAGTACTTC; CDR3aa: CASSSAGPYEQYF
d_gene: TRBD2; j_gene: TRBJ2-1; v_gene: TRBV13; abundance: NA; CDR3nt: TGTGCCAGCAGCTTAGACCGCAGCGGGGGGGTTTACCCCAATGAGCAGTTCTTC; CDR3aa: CASSLDRSGGVYPNEQFF
d_gene: NA; j_gene: TRBJ2-4; v_gene: TRBV7-9; abundance: NA; CDR3nt: TGTGCCAGCAGTTCTCCGTCAGGGGCGGCCAAAAACATTCAGTACTTC; CDR3aa: CASSSPSGAAKNIQYF
d_gene: NA; j_gene: TRBJ1-3; v_gene: TRBV27; abundance: NA; CDR3nt: TGTGCCAGCAAGAGCGAGGGAAACACCATATATTTT; CDR3aa: CASKSEGNTIYF
d_gene: TRBD2; j_gene: TRBJ2-7; v_gene: TRBV6-1; abundance: NA; CDR3nt: TGTGCCAGCAGTGAAGGAAGTGTAGCGGGATTCTCCTACGAGCAGTACTTC; CDR3aa: CASSEGSVAGFSYEQYF
d_gene: NA; j_gene: TRBJ2-3; v_gene: TRBV4-3; abundance: NA; CDR3nt: TGCGCCAGCAGCCAATACTACTCCGACTTCGGGAGTACAGATACGCAGTATTTT; CDR3aa: CASSQYYSDFGSTDTQYF
d_gene: TRBD1; j_gene: TRBJ1-2; v_gene: TRBV4-3; abundance: NA; CDR3nt: TGCGCCAGCAGCCAAGATCTTGATGGGCCAGGGGGCTATGGCTACACCTTC; CDR3aa: CASSQDLDGPGGYGYTF
d_gene: NA; j_gene: TRBJ2-1; v_gene: TRBV10-1; abundance: once; CDR3nt: TGCGCCGGCAGTGAATGGGGGGGCCAATACAATGAGCAGTTCTTC; CDR3aa: CAGSEWGGQYNEQFF
d_gene: TRBD1; j_gene: TRBJ1-1; v_gene: TRBV28; abundance: NA; CDR3nt: TGTGCCAGCAGTTCCCGACAGGGGGCTGACACTGAAGCTTTCTTT; CDR3aa: CASSSRQGADTEAFF
d_gene: TRBD1; j_gene: TRBJ1-4; v_gene: TRBV5-1; abundance: NA; CDR3nt: TGCGCCAGCAGCGTACAGACAGGGAAGGGTGAAAAACTGTTTTTT; CDR3aa: CASSVQTGKGEKLFF
d_gene: NA; j_gene: TRBJ1-5; v_gene: TRBV9; abundance: NA; CDR3nt: TGTGCCAGCAGCGTAGAGGCAGGGGCCCCATGGCCCCAGCATTTT; CDR3aa: CASSVEAGAPWPQHF
d_gene: NA; j_gene: TRBJ2-7; v_gene: TRBV5-6; abundance: NA; CDR3nt: TGTGCCAGCCAAGGAGTCCTCCACGAGCAGTACTTC; CDR3aa: CASQGVLHEQYF
d_gene: TRBD2; j_gene: TRBJ2-1; v_gene: TRBV6-4; abundance: NA; CDR3nt: TGTGCCAGCAGTGAAGGAGCGGGAGGAAGGAATATCCCCTACAATGAGCAGTTCTTC; CDR3aa: CASSEGAGGRNIPYNEQFF
d_gene: NA; j_gene: TRBJ1-3; v_gene: TRBV6-5; abundance: NA; CDR3nt: TGTGCCAGCAGTTCCAGCGGTTACGGAAACACCATATATTTT; CDR3aa: CASSSSGYGNTIYF
d_gene: NA; j_gene: TRBJ2-2; v_gene: TRBV18; abundance: once; CDR3nt: TGTGCCAGCTCACCAGAGACAGTAAACGGGGAGCTGTTTTTT; CDR3aa: CASSPETVNGELFF
d_gene: NA; j_gene: TRBJ1-5; v_gene: TRBV19; abundance: few; CDR3nt: TGTGCCAGTAGTATTGGCAGGGGCCGAAATAGCAATCAGCCCCAGCATTTT; CDR3aa: CASSIGRGRNSNQPQHF
d_gene: NA; j_gene: TRBJ2-3; v_gene: TRBV27; abundance: NA; CDR3nt: TGTGCCAGCAGTTTGGGCGGGGGCCTCACAGATACGCAGTATTTT; CDR3aa: CASSLGGGLTDTQYF
d_gene: NA; j_gene: TRBJ2-7; v_gene: TRBV27; abundance: once; CDR3nt: TGTGCCAGCAGTTTAAGGTGGGAGATAATCTACGAGCAGTACTTC; CDR3aa: CASSLRWEIIYEQYF
d_gene: TRBD2; j_gene: TRBJ2-7; v_gene: TRBV7-8; abundance: NA; CDR3nt: TGTGCCAGCAGCTCCCGGGGGGGGACCTACGAGCAGTACTTC; CDR3aa: CASSSRGGTYEQYF
d_gene: NA; j_gene: TRBJ2-7; v_gene: TRBV19; abundance: NA; CDR3nt: TGTGCCAGTACCCCGGCGACGGGGTCCTACGAGCAGTACTTC; CDR3aa: CASTPATGSYEQYF
d_gene: NA; j_gene: TRBJ2-1; v_gene: TRBV5-1; abundance: NA; CDR3nt: TGCGCCAGCAGCCTAGAGACTCAATTCACCTCCTACAATGAGCAGTTCTTC; CDR3aa: CASSLETQFTSYNEQFF
d_gene: TRBD1; j_gene: TRBJ2-7; v_gene: TRBV2; abundance: NA; CDR3nt: TGTGCCAGCAGTGAGGCTAGGACAGGGTTGCGCGAGCAGTACTTC; CDR3aa: CASSEARTGLREQYF
d_gene: TRBD2; j_gene: TRBJ2-5; v_gene: TRBV5-8; abundance: NA; CDR3nt: TGTGCCAGCAGCTTAGAGCGGGGGGCATTTATCCAAGAGACCCAGTACTTC; CDR3aa: CASSLERGAFIQETQYF
d_gene: NA; j_gene: TRBJ2-2; v_gene: TRBV2; abundance: NA; CDR3nt: TGTGCCAGCAGTGAAGACAGGGCGAACACCGGGGAGCTGTTTTTT; CDR3aa: CASSEDRANTGELFF
d_gene: NA; j_gene: TRBJ1-3; v_gene: TRBV6-5; abundance: NA; CDR3nt: TGTGCCAGCTTACAGAGGGGGATCTCTGGAAACACCATATATTTT; CDR3aa: CASLQRGISGNTIYF
d_gene: TRBD1; j_gene: TRBJ2-1; v_gene: TRBV28; abundance: NA; CDR3nt: TGTGCCAGCAGTTTGCGGACAGGGTGGTTCGGCAATGAGCAGTTCTTC; CDR3aa: CASSLRTGWFGNEQFF
d_gene: TRBD2; j_gene: TRBJ2-3; v_gene: TRBV7-8; abundance: NA; CDR3nt: TGTGCCAGCAGCGCTAGCGGGAGCCCAGATACGCAGTATTTT; CDR3aa: CASSASGSPDTQYF
d_gene: NA; j_gene: TRBJ1-6; v_gene: TRBV5-4; abundance: NA; CDR3nt: TGTGCCAGCAGCTTTCCGGGGAATTCACCCCTCCACTTT; CDR3aa: CASSFPGNSPLHF
d_gene: NA; j_gene: TRBJ2-7; v_gene: TRBV11-2; abundance: NA; CDR3nt: TGTGCCAGCAGCTCCGCCTACGAGCAGTACTTC; CDR3aa: CASSSAYEQYF
d_gene: NA; j_gene: TRBJ2-5; v_gene: TRBV5-4; abundance: NA; CDR3nt: TGTGCCAGCAGCCCGGCCCTGGGCAGGGGAAGCGAGACCCAGTACTTC; CDR3aa: CASSPALGRGSETQYF
d_gene: NA; j_gene: TRBJ2-3; v_gene: TRBV5-1; abundance: NA; CDR3nt: TGCGCCAGCAGGGGCCCCCTCACAGATACGCAGTATTTT; CDR3aa: CASRGPLTDTQYF
d_gene: NA; j_gene: TRBJ2-3; v_gene: TRBV11-3; abundance: NA; CDR3nt: TGTGCCAGCAGCTTGCCGGGCCGGGGGAATACGCAGTATTTT; CDR3aa: CASSLPGRGNTQYF
d_gene: TRBD1; j_gene: TRBJ1-2; v_gene: TRBV18; abundance: NA; CDR3nt: TGTGCCAGCTCACCGACGACAGGGGTCTATGGCTACACCTTC; CDR3aa: CASSPTTGVYGYTF
d_gene: NA; j_gene: TRBJ2-1; v_gene: TRBV6-1; abundance: NA; CDR3nt: TGTGCCAGCAGTGAACCCGGGAACCTGAACTACAATGAGCAGTTCTTC; CDR3aa: CASSEPGNLNYNEQFF
d_gene: TRBD2; j_gene: TRBJ2-1; v_gene: TRBV7-9; abundance: NA; CDR3nt: TGTGCCAGCGCCTCCCCCCTAGCGGGAACCTACAATGAGCAGTTCTTC; CDR3aa: CASASPLAGTYNEQFF
d_gene: TRBD2; j_gene: TRBJ2-1; v_gene: TRBV9; abundance: NA; CDR3nt: TGTGCCAGCAGCGCACGACTAGCGGGAGGCCCCTACAATGAGCAGTTCTTC; CDR3aa: CASSARLAGGPYNEQFF
d_gene: TRBD1; j_gene: TRBJ2-3; v_gene: TRBV6-5; abundance: NA; CDR3nt: TGTGCCAGCAGTGCTCACAGGGGAGATACGCAGTATTTT; CDR3aa: CASSAHRGDTQYF
d_gene: TRBD2; j_gene: TRBJ2-1; v_gene: TRBV2; abundance: NA; CDR3nt: TGTGCCTCAGCGGGGGTCGGTGAGCAGTTCTTC; CDR3aa: CASAGVGEQFF
d_gene: TRBD2; j_gene: TRBJ2-3; v_gene: TRBV27; abundance: few; CDR3nt: TGTGCCAGCAGCCACACTAGCGGTAGCACAGATACGCAGTATTTT; CDR3aa: CASSHTSGSTDTQYF
d_gene: NA; j_gene: TRBJ1-1; v_gene: TRBV19; abundance: NA; CDR3nt: TGTGCCAGTAAAGGGGGGGAAGCTTTCTTC; CDR3aa: CASKGGEAFF
d_gene: NA; j_gene: TRBJ2-3; v_gene: TRBV7-9; abundance: once; CDR3nt: TGTGCCAGCAGCTTTTCCCGTCCCACAGATACGCAGTATTTT; CDR3aa: CASSFSRPTDTQYF
d_gene: NA; j_gene: TRBJ2-3; v_gene: TRBV9; abundance: NA; CDR3nt: TGTGCCAGCAGCCCCCTCCCCGGGGGAGCCGAAGATACGCAGTATTTT; CDR3aa: CASSPLPGGAEDTQYF
d_gene: NA; j_gene: TRBJ2-1; v_gene: TRBV30; abundance: NA; CDR3nt: TGTGCCTGGTTGCGCGGGGCTGCTGGCGGCAATGAGCAGTTCTTC; CDR3aa: CAWLRGAAGGNEQFF
d_gene: NA; j_gene: TRBJ2-1; v_gene: TRBV19; abundance: NA; CDR3nt: TGTGCCAGTAGTCCACCGCGCATCGGGTACAATGAGCAGTTCTTC; CDR3aa: CASSPPRIGYNEQFF
d_gene: NA; j_gene: TRBJ1-1; v_gene: TRBV19; abundance: NA; CDR3nt: TGTGCCAGTAGTATTTCCGGGATGAACACTGAAGCTTTCTTT; CDR3aa: CASSISGMNTEAFF
d_gene: TRBD2; j_gene: TRBJ2-7; v_gene: TRBV5-4; abundance: NA; CDR3nt: TGTGCCAGCAGCCGGGGACTAGCGGGGGTCTCCTACGAGCAGTACTTC; CDR3aa: CASSRGLAGVSYEQYF
d_gene: NA; j_gene: TRBJ2-3; v_gene: TRBV11-2; abundance: NA; CDR3nt: TGTGCCAGCAGCTTAAGATCGGGTACGCAGTATTTT; CDR3aa: CASSLRSGTQYF
d_gene: NA; j_gene: TRBJ2-7; v_gene: TRBV29-1; abundance: NA; CDR3nt: TGCAGCGTTTTAGTTGGGCCAGACTACGAGCAGTACTTC; CDR3aa: CSVLVGPDYEQYF
d_gene: TRBD1; j_gene: TRBJ2-3; v_gene: TRBV5-1; abundance: NA; CDR3nt: TGCGCCAGCAGCTTGTGGGCTGACAGGGGGAAGCAGTATTTT; CDR3aa: CASSLWADRGKQYF
d_gene: NA; j_gene: TRBJ1-2; v_gene: TRBV18; abundance: few; CDR3nt: TGTGCCAGCTCACCCAGCGGTGTCAGGTCCTATGGCTACACCTTC; CDR3aa: CASSPSGVRSYGYTF